The 3 T cell receptor beta chains listed next were all sequenced from one sample in a study of T cell responses to AZD1222 COVID-19 vaccine. Method: immunoSEQ multiplex PCR; TCRdb's copy keeps in-frame clones and lacks some. Of 100,000 to 150,000 clones listed, 70% to 90% are singletons. The sequenced sample was peripheral blood, obtained on day 0 of AZD1222 vaccination. These receptors all stem from an adult in good health.

The genes are TRBV10-3 and TRBJ2-1; TRBD2 matches 15 bases. Per the germline V gene, CDR1 is ENHRY and CDR2 is SYGVKD. V was clipped by 10 bases and J by 7 bases; unmatched bases: 11. The CDR3 totals 16 residues. The CDR3: CATRPGLAGGLNEQFF. The CDR3 DNA sequence: TGTGCCACTCGTCCGGGACTAGCGGGGGGTCTAAATGAGCAGTTCTTC.

The rearrangement links TRBV18 to TRBJ2-2; no reliable D call. This CDR3 is built from 15 residues. Per germline, CDR1 KGHSH and CDR2 LQKENI. Trimming removed 4 bases at V and 2 bases at J, with 11 bases between. CDR3 protein: CASSRADQNTGELFF. DNA for the CDR3: TGTGCCAGCTCACGGGCTGACCAAAACACCGGGGAGCTGTTTTTT.

The chain employs TRBV27 and TRBJ1-2; 8 bases are shared with TRBD1. Germline lookup yields CDR1 MNHEY and CDR2 SMNVEV (reference sequence). The CDR3 spans 15 residues. The trim removed 10 bases at V and 8 bases at J, leaving 18 bases unmatched. The CDR3 DNA follows: TGTGCCACCTACCCCGGACAGGGCCGGTTTGTAGGCTACACCTTC. Translating it yields CATYPGQGRFVGYTF.